Listed here are 20 T cell receptor beta chains from one sample, sequenced in a study of STAT5B mutations in CD4+ large granular lymphocyte leukemia. Profiled with immunoSEQ multiplex PCR; TCRdb holds only in-frame clones, not every one. The sample carries more than 30,000 clones, less than 90% recorded once. The sample consisted of CD4+ T cells from blood buffy coats. These receptor sequences come from a human donor in good health.

The CDR3 region is CASSSPRVGGGTDTQYF. In DNA, the CDR3 is TGTGCCAGCAGCTCCCCCCGAGTGGGAGGGGGCACAGATACGCAGTATTTT. The chain links TRBV11-3 to TRBJ2-3; 7 bases are shared with TRBD2. Germline trimming cut 4 bases from V and 1 base from J; bases unmatched to any gene: 11. Germline V CDR1 and CDR2: SGHNT, YENEEA. The CDR3 has 17 residues.

For the CDR3, the DNA is TGTGCCAGCAGTCCCCGGGAGGGGGAGCAGTTCTTC. Protein: CASSPREGEQFF. The rearrangement joins TRBV6-6 to TRBJ2-1, with 8 bases identical to TRBD2. The CDR3 totals 12 residues. With V trimmed by 5 bases and J by 10 bases, 4 bases remained unmatched. Germline loops: CDR1 MNHNY, CDR2 SVGAGI (reference sequence).

The chain links TRBV7-2 to TRBJ2-1, with 9 bases aligning to TRBD2. Losses at the gene ends were 5 bases for V and 9 bases for J; bases not matched to a gene: 8. Per the germline V gene, CDR1 is SGHTA and CDR2 is FQGNSA. The CDR3 runs 14 residues. The CDR3, as DNA: TGTGCCAGCAGCCCTGGACTAGCGTCCGGTGAGCAGTTCTTC. This codes for CASSPGLASGEQFF.

The J gene is TRBJ1-4, the V gene TRBV6-6; D possibly corresponds to TRBD1 (6 bases). The CDR3 runs 13 residues. Germline values: CDR1 MNHNY, CDR2 SVGAGI (reference sequence). V lost 6 bases and J lost 4, with 9 bases in between. In nucleotides, the CDR3 is TGTGCCAGCAGAGGCAGGGGTAATGAAAAACTGTTTTTT. It is translated as CASRGRGNEKLFF.

CDR3 DNA sequence: TGTGCCAGCAGCTTACGCAGTAATCAGCCCCAGCATTTT. This translates into CASSLRSNQPQHF. This chain uses TRBV7-2 with TRBJ1-5; no clear D. Germline values: CDR1 SGHTA, CDR2 FQGNSA. The CDR3 has 13 amino acids. V lost 2 bases and J 4 bases, leaving 6 bases between the germline ends.

V and J are TRBV14 and TRBJ2-2; D unclear. Trimming took 3 bases from V and 8 from J, leaving 13 bases between them. CDR1 and CDR2 (germline): SGHDN, FVKESK. The CDR3 contains 14 residues. The CDR3 DNA reads as TGTGCCAGCAGCCAGGTTCAGGCGGCAGGGGAGCTGTTTTTT. It yields the protein CASSQVQAAGELFF.

The genes are TRBV27 and TRBJ2-7, with 7 bases identical to TRBD2. The length of the CDR3 is 17 residues. Trimming at V came to 0 bases and at J to 2 bases, leaving 10 bases not matched to a gene. CDR1 and CDR2 from the germline V gene are MNHEY and SMNVEV (reference sequence). The CDR3 DNA is TGTGCCAGCAGTTTATCGGCCCCCGGCGGGAGTACCTACGAGCAGTACTTC. Its protein is CASSLSAPGGSTYEQYF.

This clone was recorded a few times. The chain joins TRBV27 to TRBJ1-2, with D possibly being TRBD1 (5 bases). V lost 7 bases and J 4 bases, leaving 19 bases between the germline ends. In germline, CDR1 is MNHEY, CDR2 SMNVEV (reference sequence). CDR3 size: 15 residues. CDR3 in amino acids: CASIARGSLGYGYTF. CDR3 DNA: TGTGCCAGCATAGCTCGGGGCAGTCTAGGCTATGGCTACACCTTC.

The V call is TRBV19, the J call TRBJ1-4, with 8 positions matching TRBD1. This CDR3 has 13 residues. Unmatched junction bases numbered 6, after V lost 7 bases and J lost 8 bases. Germline V lookup: CDR1 LNHDA, CDR2 SQIVND (reference sequence). CDR3 in amino acids: CASTGQGEEKLFF. CDR3 nucleotide sequence: TGTGCCAGTACCGGACAGGGAGAGGAAAAACTGTTTTTT.

The rearrangement uses TRBV28 and TRBJ1-2; the match to TRBD1 covers 8 bases. Trimming cost V 1 base and J 2 bases; bases outside gene matches: 27. CDR3 length: 23 residues. Looked up from germline, CDR1 is MDHEN and CDR2 is SYDVKM. The CDR3: CASSLYYRQGAEGGRGSNYGYTF. CDR3 coding DNA: TGTGCCAGCAGTTTATATTACCGGCAGGGGGCAGAGGGAGGGAGGGGATCGAACTATGGCTACACCTTC.

V and J are TRBV28 and TRBJ2-1; a possible D gene is TRBD1 (6 bases). The CDR3 totals 16 residues. V was cut by 3 bases and J by 0 bases, with 12 bases left in between. Germline V gives CDR1 MDHEN, CDR2 SYDVKM. CDR3 sequence reads: CASSLGALGSYNEQFF. The CDR3 DNA reads as TGTGCCAGCAGTTTGGGGGCGCTGGGCTCCTACAATGAGCAGTTCTTC.

This clone was observed a single time. The chain combines TRBV7-8 with TRBJ2-7, with 7 bases identical to TRBD2. The germline V gene encodes CDR1 SGHVS and CDR2 FQNEAQ. The V segment lost 5 bases and the J segment 3 bases; nucleotides outside the gene matches: 4. The CDR3 is 13 residues long. CDR3 sequence: CASSGGLGYEQYF. The DNA of the CDR3 is TGTGCCAGCAGCGGAGGACTAGGCTACGAGCAGTACTTC.

The chain has TRBV5-8 and TRBJ2-3, with D perhaps matching TRBD1 (5 bases). The V and J ends lost 4 bases and 1 base respectively, with 19 bases between them. CDR3 length: 17 residues. Germline loops: CDR1 SGHTS, CDR2 YDEGEE. The CDR3 reads CASSLAGFATGTDTQYF. In nucleotides, the CDR3 is TGTGCCAGCAGCCTCGCAGGGTTCGCGACAGGCACAGATACGCAGTATTTT. The whole variable domain, remainder taken from reference TRBV5-8 and TRBJ2-3, is EAGVTQSPTHLIKTRGQQATLRCSPISGHTSVYWYQQALGLGLQFLLWYDEGEERNRGNFPPRFSGRQFPNYSSELNVNALELEDSALYLCASSLAGFATGTDTQYFGPGTRLTVL.

The gene calls are TRBV11-1 and TRBJ2-1; 7 bases agree with TRBD2. Germline CDR1 and CDR2: SGHAT and FQDESV (reference sequence). J gave up 4 bases and V 5 bases, and 8 bases lay outside the gene matches. The CDR3 covers 15 residues. This CDR3 is CASSARGGSYNEQFF. The CDR3 DNA is TGTGCCAGCAGCGCCCGGGGCGGGAGTTACAATGAGCAGTTCTTC.

V gene TRBV13 combines with J gene TRBJ2-3; TRBD2 is a possible D gene (5 bases). The CDR3 has 15 residues. V was pared by 7 bases and J by 2 bases, with 16 bases between. Germline CDR1 is PRHDT and CDR2 is FYEKMQ (reference sequence). CDR3 nucleotides: TGTGCCAGCAAACGTAGCCAGAGGGACACAGATACGCAGTATTTT. Protein product: CASKRSQRDTDTQYF. Drawing the rest from reference TRBV13 and TRBJ2-3, the complete variable domain is AAGVIQSPRHLIKEKRETATLKCYPIPRHDTVYWYQQGPGQDPQFLISFYEKMQSDKGSIPDRFSAQQFSDYHSELNMSSLELGDSALYFCASKRSQRDTDTQYFGPGTRLTVL.

This chain links TRBV28 with TRBJ2-5, with 9 positions matching TRBD1. This CDR3 has 15 residues. V lost 4 bases to trimming and J lost 5 bases; unmatched junction nucleotides: 8. CDR1 MDHEN and CDR2 SYDVKM come from the germline V gene. In DNA form, the CDR3 reads TGTGCCAGCAGTTCGTACAGGGGGCTGCGGGAGACCCAGTACTTC. Translating gives CASSSYRGLRETQYF.

In this sample, this clone turned up once. The CDR3 bases are TGTGCCAGCAGGGCCCAACAGGGAGAGCAGTTCTTC. Protein sequence: CASRAQQGEQFF. The genes are TRBV5-4 and TRBJ2-1; D possibly corresponds to TRBD1 (6 bases). CDR1 is SGHNT and CDR2 is YYREEE in the germline V gene (reference sequence). This CDR3 contains 12 residues. Trimming pared 5 bases from V and 10 bases from J, leaving 13 bases between.

V gene TRBV6-5 combines with J gene TRBJ1-2; no firm D call. The germline V gene encodes CDR1 MNHEY and CDR2 SVGAGI. Trimming took 7 bases from V and 8 from J, leaving 20 bases between them. The CDR3 has 14 amino acids. In DNA form, the CDR3 reads TGTGCCAGCAACCCGACCCCGGCCCTACAAGGCTACACCTTC. Translation gives CASNPTPALQGYTF.

This clone was detected only once. V usage is TRBV9 and J usage is TRBJ1-2; D possibly corresponds to TRBD1 (5 bases). Germline V gene data show CDR1 as SGDLS and CDR2 as YYNGEE. CDR3 length: 13 amino acids. V was cut by 0 bases and J by 4 bases, with 7 bases left in between. Written as DNA, the CDR3 is TGTGCCAGCAGCGTAGAAGGGGTCTATGGCTACACCTTC. The encoded protein is CASSVEGVYGYTF.

V and J are TRBV6-1 and TRBJ2-2; 9 positions agree with TRBD2. The germline CDR1 and CDR2 sequences are MNHNS and SASEGT. With V trimmed by 7 bases and J by 5 bases, 8 bases remained unmatched. The CDR3 loop spans 15 amino acids. The CDR3 coding sequence is TGTGCCAGCACCATCCAAGCGGGAGGAACCGGGGAGCTGTTTTTT. Amino acid sequence: CASTIQAGGTGELFF.